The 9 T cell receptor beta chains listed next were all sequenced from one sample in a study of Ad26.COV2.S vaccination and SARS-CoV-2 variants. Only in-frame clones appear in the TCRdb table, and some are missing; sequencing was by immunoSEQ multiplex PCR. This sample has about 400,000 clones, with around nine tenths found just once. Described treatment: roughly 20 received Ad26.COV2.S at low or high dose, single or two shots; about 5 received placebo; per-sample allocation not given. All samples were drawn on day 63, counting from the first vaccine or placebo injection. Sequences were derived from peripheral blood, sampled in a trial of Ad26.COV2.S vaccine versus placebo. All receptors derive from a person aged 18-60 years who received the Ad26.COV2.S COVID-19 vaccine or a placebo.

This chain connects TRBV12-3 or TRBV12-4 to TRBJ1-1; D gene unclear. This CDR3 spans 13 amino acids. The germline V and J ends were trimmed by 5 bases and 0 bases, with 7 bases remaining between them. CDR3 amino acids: CASSPTLNTEAFF. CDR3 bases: TGTGCCAGCAGTCCGACGCTGAACACTGAAGCTTTCTTT.

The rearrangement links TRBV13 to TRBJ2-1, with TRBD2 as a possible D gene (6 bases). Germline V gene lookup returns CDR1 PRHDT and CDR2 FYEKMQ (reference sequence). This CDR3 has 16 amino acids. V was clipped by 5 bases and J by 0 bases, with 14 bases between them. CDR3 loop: CASSAGLPSSYNEQFF. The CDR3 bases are TGTGCCAGCAGCGCAGGACTACCTAGCTCCTACAATGAGCAGTTCTTC.

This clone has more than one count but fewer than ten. The CDR3 DNA sequence: TGCGCCAGCAGGGACAGGGGGCGAGGAAAACTGTTTTTT. This codes for CASRDRGRGKLFF. V usage is TRBV10-1 and J usage is TRBJ1-4; the match to TRBD1 covers 11 bases. Germline V gives CDR1 WNHNN, CDR2 SYGVQD (reference sequence). CDR3 length equals 13 residues. Unmatched junction bases numbered 4, after V lost 6 bases and J lost 10 bases.

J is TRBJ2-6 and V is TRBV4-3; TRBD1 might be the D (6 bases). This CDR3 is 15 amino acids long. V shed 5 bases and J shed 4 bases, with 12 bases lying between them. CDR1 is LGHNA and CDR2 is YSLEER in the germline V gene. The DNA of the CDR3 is TGCGCCAGCAGCTCACCCCAGGGGGGGGCCAACGTCCTGACTTTC. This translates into CASSSPQGGANVLTF.

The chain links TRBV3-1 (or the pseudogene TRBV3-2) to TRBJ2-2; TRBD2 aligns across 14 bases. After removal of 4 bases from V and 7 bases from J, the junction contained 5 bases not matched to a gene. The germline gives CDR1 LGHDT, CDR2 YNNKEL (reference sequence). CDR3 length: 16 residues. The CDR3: CASSLGLAGVGGELFF. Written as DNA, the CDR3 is TGTGCCAGCAGCCTGGGACTAGCGGGAGTAGGCGGGGAGCTGTTTTTT.

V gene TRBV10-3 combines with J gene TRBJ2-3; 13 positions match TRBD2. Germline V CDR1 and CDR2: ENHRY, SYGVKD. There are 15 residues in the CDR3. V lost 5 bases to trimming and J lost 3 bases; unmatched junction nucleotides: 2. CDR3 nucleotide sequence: TGTGCCATCAGTCCGGGACTAGCGGGGACAGATACGCAGTATTTT. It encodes CAISPGLAGTDTQYF.

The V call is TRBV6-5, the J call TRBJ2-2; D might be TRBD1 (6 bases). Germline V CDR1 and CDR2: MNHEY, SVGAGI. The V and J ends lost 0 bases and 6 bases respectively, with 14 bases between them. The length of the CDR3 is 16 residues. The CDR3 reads CASSYSLDSWSGELFF. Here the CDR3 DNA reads TGTGCCAGCAGTTACTCGTTGGACAGTTGGTCCGGGGAGCTGTTTTTT.

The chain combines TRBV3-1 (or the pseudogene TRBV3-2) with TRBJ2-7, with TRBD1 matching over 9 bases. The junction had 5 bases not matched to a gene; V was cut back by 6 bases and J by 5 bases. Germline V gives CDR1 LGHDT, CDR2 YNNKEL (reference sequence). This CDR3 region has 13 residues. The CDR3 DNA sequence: TGTGCCAGCAGTCGCACAGGGGGCCACGAGCAGTACTTC. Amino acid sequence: CASSRTGGHEQYF.

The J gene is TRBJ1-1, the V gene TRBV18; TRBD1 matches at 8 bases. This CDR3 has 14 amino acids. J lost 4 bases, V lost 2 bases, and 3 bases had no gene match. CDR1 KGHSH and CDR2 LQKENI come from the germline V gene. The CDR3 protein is CASSPNRGSTEAFF. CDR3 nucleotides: TGTGCCAGCTCACCAAACAGGGGGAGCACTGAAGCTTTCTTT.